One sample yielded the 16 T cell receptor beta chains listed below, sequenced in a study of control samples from healthy donors and cancer patients. Repertoires were generated with immunoSEQ multiplex PCR, while TCRdb's copy carries only in-frame clones and drops some. Among 120,000 or so clones, around 87% were seen once, and the ten largest hold 9% to 13%. Sequenced material: blood. These receptors all stem from a man between 25 and 39 years old in good health.

The gene calls are TRBV3-1 (or the pseudogene TRBV3-2) and TRBJ1-1; D unclear. The V end lost 0 bases, the J end lost 0 bases, and 5 bases lay between the germline ends. This CDR3 is built from 14 residues. Germline lookup yields CDR1 LGHDT and CDR2 YNNKEL (reference sequence). CDR3 region: CASSQEPMNTEAFF. As DNA, the CDR3 is TGTGCCAGCAGCCAAGAACCCATGAACACTGAAGCTTTCTTT.

The chain employs TRBV12-3 or TRBV12-4 and TRBJ2-5; no clear D. This CDR3 contains 13 residues. The V gene lost 5 bases and the J gene lost 4 bases, with 11 bases spanning the gap. The chain's CDR3 is CASSLRTGETQYF. CDR3 nucleotides: TGTGCCAGCAGTCTTCGGACGGGAGAGACCCAGTACTTC.

The genes are TRBV5-5 and TRBJ2-3, with TRBD1 matching over 10 bases. CDR1 is SGHKS and CDR2 is YYEKEE in the germline V gene (reference sequence). With V trimmed by 9 bases and J by 4 bases, 5 bases remained unmatched. The CDR3 extends over 13 amino acids. This chain's CDR3 is CATSGQGSDTQYF. The CDR3 nucleotides read TGTGCCACGTCGGGACAGGGGTCAGATACGCAGTATTTT.

This sequence joins TRBV15 and TRBJ2-4; D gene uncertain. Trimming took off 1 base at V and 5 bases at J, with 6 bases between the two ends. This CDR3 has 13 amino acids. CDR1 LNHNV and CDR2 YYDKDF come from the germline V gene (reference sequence). The CDR3 sequence: CATSRVGENIQYF. CDR3 coding DNA: TGTGCCACCAGCAGAGTTGGCGAAAACATTCAGTACTTC.

The chain joins TRBV6-6 to TRBJ1-5; a possible D gene is TRBD1 (5 bases). CDR1 is MNHNY and CDR2 is SVGAGI in the germline V gene (reference sequence). CDR3 length equals 15 residues. Trimming shortened V by 2 bases and J by 3 bases, and 11 bases separated the two germline ends. In DNA, the CDR3 is TGTGCCAGCAGTTACCAAGAGACAGTCAATCAGCCCCAGCATTTT. Amino acid sequence: CASSYQETVNQPQHF.

This chain links TRBV3-1 (or the pseudogene TRBV3-2) with TRBJ2-3; no clear D. Germline V gene lookup returns CDR1 LGHDT and CDR2 YNNKEL (reference sequence). V dropped 1 base and J dropped 1 base, with 15 bases sitting between them. CDR3 size: 17 residues. The CDR3 DNA follows: TGTGCCAGCAGCCAAGCTCTGGGCTACCAGGGCACAGATACGCAGTATTTT. It specifies CASSQALGYQGTDTQYF.

Details on this clone: Distinct nucleotide sequences in the sample also encode this CDR3. The chain recombines TRBV7-2 with TRBJ1-1; 9 positions agree with TRBD1. The germline gives CDR1 SGHTA, CDR2 FQGNSA. The V and J ends lost 4 bases and 0 bases, in that order; junction bases with no gene match: 3. This CDR3 comprises 15 residues. The CDR3 is CASSSTGGVNTEAFF. The CDR3 region has the DNA TGTGCCAGCAGCTCTACAGGGGGCGTGAACACTGAAGCTTTCTTT.

V gene TRBV27 combines with J gene TRBJ1-2; perhaps TRBD1 as D (5 bases). The germline CDR1 and CDR2 sequences are MNHEY and SMNVEV (reference sequence). The V end was cut by 2 bases, the J end by 2 bases, with 9 bases between. The CDR3 extends over 14 amino acids. In DNA, the CDR3 is TGTGCCAGCAGTTTACGGCAGGGCAACTATGGCTACACCTTC. Translating gives CASSLRQGNYGYTF.

In regard to this clone: Other DNA sequences in this sample translate to the same CDR3. This chain uses TRBV3-1 (or the pseudogene TRBV3-2) with TRBJ2-6; TRBD2 is a possible D gene (6 bases). CDR3 length: 15 amino acids. Germline values: CDR1 LGHDT, CDR2 YNNKEL (reference sequence). V lost 2 bases to trimming and J lost 1 base, with 6 bases between them. The DNA of the CDR3 is TGTGCCAGCAGCCAACGGGGGTCTGGGGCCAACGTCCTGACTTTC. It translates to CASSQRGSGANVLTF.

This clone appeared once. The V call is TRBV5-1, the J call TRBJ2-5, with D perhaps being TRBD1 or TRBD2 (5 bases each). This CDR3 contains 14 residues. Germline V gene sequence: CDR1 SGHRS, CDR2 YFSETQ. The ends were cut back, 4 bases at V and 5 bases at J, with 15 bases in the middle. The CDR3 bases are TGCGCCAGCAGCCGTCGGGGCCCCCCGGAGACCCAGTACTTC. This translates into CASSRRGPPETQYF. The full variable domain, completed using reference TRBV5-1 and TRBJ2-5, is KAGVTQTPRYLIKTRGQQVTLSCSPISGHRSVSWYQQTPGQGLQFLFEYFSETQRNKGNFPGRFSGRQFSNSRSEMNVSTLELGDSALYLCASSRRGPPETQYFGPGTRLLVL.

The chain combines TRBV19 with TRBJ1-5, with 9 positions matching TRBD1. This CDR3 has 15 residues. CDR1 and CDR2 from the germline V gene are LNHDA and SQIVND (reference sequence). V shed 10 bases and J 0 bases; nucleotides not matched to a gene: 7. CDR3 sequence reads: CATSTGGTSNQPQHF. CDR3 bases: TGTGCCACCTCGACAGGGGGTACTAGCAATCAGCCCCAGCATTTT.

This rearrangement joins TRBV2 to TRBJ1-1; 7 bases are a match to TRBD1. V shed 5 bases and J 2 bases; nucleotides not matched to a gene: 14. Germline CDR1 reads SNHLY; CDR2 reads FYNNEI. The CDR3 is 17 residues long. CDR3 bases: TGTGCCAGCAGTCTAAGGACAGGATTCTTTACAAACACTGAAGCTTTCTTT. Protein sequence: CASSLRTGFFTNTEAFF.

The chain carries TRBV19 and TRBJ1-2, with D possibly matching TRBD1 (5 bases). Per the germline V gene, CDR1 is LNHDA and CDR2 is SQIVND (reference sequence). The CDR3 spans 13 residues. V shed 5 bases and J shed 3 bases, with 10 bases lying between them. As DNA, the CDR3 is TGTGCCAGTAGTCCAGGGCCGGACTATGGCTACACCTTC. As protein: CASSPGPDYGYTF.

The CDR3 reads CASSLSGTGPYEQYF. In DNA form, the CDR3 reads TGCGCCAGCAGCTTATCCGGGACAGGGCCCTACGAGCAGTACTTC. This chain connects TRBV4-1 to TRBJ2-7; 9 bases match TRBD1. The CDR3 sequence is 15 residues long. Germline V gene data show CDR1 as MGHRA and CDR2 as YSYEKL. Trimming removed 5 bases from V and 2 bases from J; junction bases left unmatched: 7.

The chain links TRBV5-1 to TRBJ2-3; possibly TRBD2 for D (6 bases). V lost 2 bases and J lost 2, with 12 bases in between. The CDR3 sequence is 15 residues long. Germline assignment: CDR1 SGHRS and CDR2 YFSETQ. The DNA of the CDR3 is TGCGCCAGCAGCTTTGGAGGGACCTTCACAGATACGCAGTATTTT. The encoded protein is CASSFGGTFTDTQYF.

The chain has TRBV18 and TRBJ2-7; tentatively, D is TRBD1 or TRBD2 (6 bases each). From germline, CDR1 is KGHSH and CDR2 LQKENI. The length of the CDR3 is 14 residues. The ends were cut back, 6 bases at V and 5 bases at J, with 17 bases in the middle. The CDR3: CASSLQGPGDEQYF. For the CDR3, the DNA is TGTGCCAGCTCCTTACAGGGCCCGGGGGACGAGCAGTACTTC.